The next 18 T cell receptor beta chains were all read from a single sample in a study of early T cells in non-severe SARS-CoV-2 infection. MiXCR, run by TCRdb on the 5' RACE reads, gives a single entry per CDR3 protein. In the table there are 50,000 to 70,000 distinct CDR3 sequences, 5.9% of which are singletons. The starting material was whole blood, obtained at baseline. The receptors shown here come from an adult who was a healthcare worker with PCR-confirmed SARS-CoV-2 infection or an uninfected control (not recorded which).

In this sample, this clonotype turned up many times. The rearrangement links TRBV18 to TRBJ1-2; the D gene is possibly TRBD1 (6 bases). The CDR3 extends over 15 amino acids. Trimming took 3 bases from V and 5 from J, leaving 16 bases between them. The V gene's germline CDR1 is KGHSH and CDR2 LQKENI. CDR3 in DNA: TGTGCCAGCTCACCTGAACAGGGTGGCGGGTATGGCTACACCTTC. This sequence encodes CASSPEQGGGYGYTF.

The J gene is TRBJ2-7, the V gene TRBV27; 10 bases line up with TRBD2. V gave up 6 bases and J gave up 5 bases; unmatched junction bases: 7. The CDR3 consists of 14 residues. Per germline, CDR1 MNHEY and CDR2 SMNVEV (reference sequence). The CDR3 DNA sequence: TGTGCCAGCAGATCCAGCGGGAGGGCCAACGAGCAGTACTTC. It codes for CASRSSGRANEQYF.

This chain joins TRBV4-3 and TRBJ2-2, with TRBD1 identical over 8 bases. The CDR3 runs 17 residues. Germline CDR1 is LGHNA and CDR2 is YSLEER. V shed 2 bases and J 5 bases; nucleotides not matched to a gene: 10. The CDR3 DNA sequence: TGCGCCAGCAGCCAAATCTTGAGACAGGGGCGGACCGGGGAGCTGTTTTTT. The encoded protein is CASSQILRQGRTGELFF.

This clonotype was counted many times. J is TRBJ2-7 and V is TRBV28; weak D call: TRBD2 (5 bases). Germline CDR1 MDHEN, CDR2 SYDVKM. With 5 bases removed from V and 6 bases from J, the gap between germline ends came to 14 bases. The CDR3 is made up of 13 amino acids. CDR3 coding DNA: TGTGCCAGCAGTCCGTTAAGCGGCCTCGAGCAGTACTTC. It translates to CASSPLSGLEQYF.

The chain has TRBV29-1 and TRBJ1-1; D is ambiguous. Germline CDR1 reads SQVTM; CDR2 reads ANQGSEA. V was cut by 7 bases and J by 0 bases, with 12 bases left in between. CDR3 length: 13 amino acids. CDR3 in DNA: TGCAGCGGGGGAGATAGGTTGAACACTGAAGCTTTCTTT. This encodes CSGGDRLNTEAFF.

This clonotype was seen repeatedly, ten times or more. The genes are TRBV18 and TRBJ2-1; D is unresolved. CDR3 size: 17 residues. V lost 6 bases and J lost 0, with 18 bases in between. Looked up from germline, CDR1 is KGHSH and CDR2 is LQKENI. In DNA form, the CDR3 reads TGTGCCAGCTCCATACTACCGGATCCGAGCTCCTACAATGAGCAGTTCTTC. It codes for CASSILPDPSSYNEQFF. The whole variable domain, remainder taken from reference TRBV18 and TRBJ2-1, is NAGVMQNPRHLVRRRGQEARLRCSPMKGHSHVYWYRQLPEEGLKFMVYLQKENIIDESGMPKERFSAEFPKEGPSILRIQQVVRGDSAAYFCASSILPDPSSYNEQFFGPGTRLTVL.

V is TRBV7-9 and J is TRBJ2-3; D possibly corresponds to TRBD2 (6 bases). The germline CDR1 and CDR2 sequences are SEHNR and FQNEAQ (reference sequence). The CDR3 contains 14 residues. Trimming pared 2 bases from V and 4 bases from J, leaving 10 bases between. CDR3 sequence reads: CASSLFPGADTQYF. CDR3 nucleotide sequence: TGTGCCAGCAGCTTATTTCCGGGGGCAGATACGCAGTATTTT.

This clonotype was detected many times. The chain has TRBV20-1 and TRBJ1-2; D call uncertain. With 0 bases removed from V and 2 bases from J, the gap between germline ends came to 1 base. Germline-derived CDR1 and CDR2 are DFQATT and SNEGSKA (reference sequence). The CDR3 extends over 11 amino acids. The CDR3 DNA reads as TGCAGTGCTAGAGAGAACTATGGCTACACCTTC. This translates into CSARENYGYTF.

This clonotype was seen ten or more times. The V call is TRBV28, the J call TRBJ2-3; D gene unclear. Germline assignment: CDR1 MDHEN and CDR2 SYDVKM. This CDR3 is 12 amino acids long. Trimming took 5 bases from V and 3 from J, leaving 6 bases between them. CDR3 residues: CASSPRTDTQYF. The CDR3 DNA is TGTGCCAGCAGTCCACGGACAGATACGCAGTATTTT. Full variable domain (rest looked up from reference TRBV28 and TRBJ2-3): DVKVTQSSRYLVKRTGEKVFLECVQDMDHENMFWYRQDPGLGLRLIYFSYDVKMKEKGDIPEGYSVSREKKERFSLILESASTNQTSMYLCASSPRTDTQYFGPGTRLTVL.

This clonotype was seen many times. V usage is TRBV28 and J usage is TRBJ1-1; D unclear. Per germline, CDR1 MDHEN and CDR2 SYDVKM. The germline V and J ends were trimmed by 6 bases and 6 bases, with 14 bases remaining between them. The CDR3 covers 13 residues. This CDR3 is CASSRRVSAEAFF. The DNA for the CDR3 is TGTGCCAGCAGCAGGAGGGTATCCGCTGAAGCTTTCTTT.

In its sample, this clonotype was seen many times. The rearrangement uses TRBV7-2 and TRBJ1-5; D unresolved. V lost 1 base, J lost 2 bases, and 15 bases lay in between. The CDR3 sequence is 17 residues long. CDR1 is SGHTA and CDR2 is FQGNSA in the germline V gene. The CDR3 DNA sequence: TGTGCCAGCAGCTTAGGGTTAACGGAGTATGGCAATCAGCCCCAGCATTTT. Translation gives CASSLGLTEYGNQPQHF.

This clonotype appeared many times. This rearrangement joins TRBV6-6 to TRBJ2-7; 9 nucleotides agree with TRBD1. This CDR3 region has 15 residues. V gave up 1 base and J gave up 4 bases; unmatched junction bases: 5. The germline V gene has CDR1 MNHNY and CDR2 SVGAGI (reference sequence). CDR3: CASSYWDRDRYEQYF. The CDR3 nucleotides are TGTGCCAGCAGTTACTGGGACAGGGACAGGTACGAGCAGTACTTC.

This clonotype has a count of ten or more. The chain has TRBV7-2 and TRBJ1-2, with a weak D call TRBD1 (5 bases). This CDR3 region has 13 residues. The V gene's germline CDR1 is SGHTA and CDR2 FQGNSA. The ends were cut back, 5 bases at V and 5 bases at J, with 12 bases in the middle. DNA for the CDR3: TGTGCCAGCAGCCCGCAGGGAAAGTATGGCTACACCTTC. This codes for CASSPQGKYGYTF.

This clonotype was seen ten or more times. J is TRBJ2-7 and V is TRBV27; TRBD2 matches at 8 bases. V lost 5 bases and J lost 4; bases outside the gene matches: 10. The CDR3 is made up of 15 amino acids. The germline CDR1 and CDR2 sequences are MNHEY and SMNVEV (reference sequence). CDR3 protein: CASSRLGLGVYEQYF. The CDR3 nucleotides read TGTGCCAGCAGTCGCCTGGGACTAGGAGTATACGAGCAGTACTTC.

This clonotype came up many times. V gene TRBV20-1 combines with J gene TRBJ1-1; no clear D gene. The V gene lost 6 bases and the J gene lost 0 bases, with 8 bases spanning the gap. CDR3 size: 12 residues. The germline V gene encodes CDR1 DFQATT and CDR2 SNEGSKA (reference sequence). CDR3 amino acids: CSAARMNTEAFF. The CDR3 nucleotides read TGCAGTGCCGCCAGGATGAACACTGAAGCTTTCTTT.

This clonotype was counted ten times or more. This chain links TRBV10-3 with TRBJ2-1; the match to TRBD2 covers 13 bases. CDR1 and CDR2 from the germline V gene are ENHRY and SYGVKD. The CDR3 runs to 15 residues. Germline trimming cut 8 bases from V and 8 bases from J; bases unmatched to any gene: 9. CDR3 coding DNA: TGTGCCATCGGATCCGGGACTAGCGGGATCGATGAGCAGTTCTTC. This sequence encodes CAIGSGTSGIDEQFF.

This chain links TRBV29-1 with TRBJ2-5; the match to TRBD1 covers 10 bases. Germline CDR1 and CDR2: SQVTM and ANQGSEA. This CDR3 contains 14 residues. J was trimmed by 5 bases and V by 7 bases; bases with no gene match: 10. The CDR3 loop is CSALGQGPQETQYF. The CDR3 coding sequence is TGCAGCGCCCTGGGACAGGGGCCCCAGGAGACCCAGTACTTC.

This clonotype was detected ten times or more. V gene TRBV12-3 or TRBV12-4 combines with J gene TRBJ1-4; D is uncertain. Between the trimmed V and J ends, which lost 2 bases and 8 bases, there was a span of 6 bases. This CDR3 spans 12 amino acids. This CDR3 reads CASSLRGEKLFF. In nucleotides, the CDR3 is TGTGCCAGCAGTTTACGGGGAGAAAAACTGTTTTTT.